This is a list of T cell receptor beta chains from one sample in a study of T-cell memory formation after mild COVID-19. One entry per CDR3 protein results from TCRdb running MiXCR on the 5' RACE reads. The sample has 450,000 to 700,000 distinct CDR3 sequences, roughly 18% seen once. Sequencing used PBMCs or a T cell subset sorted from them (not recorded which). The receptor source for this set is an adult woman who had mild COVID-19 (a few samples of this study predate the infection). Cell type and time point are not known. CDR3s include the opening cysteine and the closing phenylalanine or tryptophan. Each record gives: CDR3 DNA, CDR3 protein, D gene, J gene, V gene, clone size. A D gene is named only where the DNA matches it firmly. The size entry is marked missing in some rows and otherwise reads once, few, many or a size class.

TGTGCCAGCAGTTTACCTAATGAAAAACTGTTTTTT	CASSLPNEKLFF	NA	TRBJ1-4	TRBV27	NA
TGTGCCAGCAGCTTCTACACCAGCTCCTACAATGAGCAGTTCTTC	CASSFYTSSYNEQFF	NA	TRBJ2-1	TRBV7-3	few
TGCAGTGCTCTTAAGGGGACCCTCAACACCGGGGAGCTGTTTTTT	CSALKGTLNTGELFF	NA	TRBJ2-2	TRBV20-1	few
TGCAGCGTCGGACAGGGGGCGAACACCGGGGAGCTGTTTTTT	CSVGQGANTGELFF	TRBD1	TRBJ2-2	TRBV29-1	few
TGTGCCAGCAGCTTGGAGGACAGCCTCTATGGCTACACCTTC	CASSLEDSLYGYTF	NA	TRBJ1-2	TRBV5-6	few
TGCGCCAGCAGCCAAGGGCCTCCTCTAGCGGGGGGTTACAATGAGCAGTTCTTC	CASSQGPPLAGGYNEQFF	TRBD2	TRBJ2-1	TRBV4-1	few
TGTGCCACCAGTGAATTAAACAATGAGCAGTTCTTC	CATSELNNEQFF	NA	TRBJ2-1	TRBV24-1	few
TGCAGTGCTAGACGGGAGAGCAATGAGCAGTTCTTC	CSARRESNEQFF	NA	TRBJ2-1	TRBV20-1	few
TGTGCCAGCAGCCTCCAGGGGACTCAGACCGGGACCCAGTACTTC	CASSLQGTQTGTQYF	NA	TRBJ2-5	TRBV3-1	NA
TGCAGTGCTAGAGAAGGGCTGGGATGGGAAAAACTGTTTTTT	CSAREGLGWEKLFF	NA	TRBJ1-4	TRBV20-1	NA
TGTGCCAGCAGGGTCCAGCCGGTAGGCACCGGGGAGCTGTTTTTT	CASRVQPVGTGELFF	NA	TRBJ2-2	TRBV2	few
TGTGCCAGCTCCCCCCTGGGAAGGAGAGAGACCCAGTACTTC	CASSPLGRRETQYF	NA	TRBJ2-5	TRBV12-3/TRBV12-4	few
TGTGCCAGTAGTGCTCCCGCCCGGGGCTCCTACGAGCAGTACTTC	CASSAPARGSYEQYF	NA	TRBJ2-7	TRBV19	NA
TGTGCCAGCAGCCTCCTAAGCGGATCCCTCACAGATACGCAGTATTTT	CASSLLSGSLTDTQYF	NA	TRBJ2-3	TRBV5-6	NA
TGCGCCAGCAGCCAACCTACAGATACGCAGTATTTT	CASSQPTDTQYF	NA	TRBJ2-3	TRBV4-1	NA
TGTGCCAGCAGCCTGTACCCAAGCGGATTCACAGATACGCAGTATTTT	CASSLYPSGFTDTQYF	NA	TRBJ2-3	TRBV12-3/TRBV12-4	NA
TGTGCCAGCAGTCAGAACCGGGACAGGGGTGTAGCTTTCTTT	CASSQNRDRGVAFF	TRBD1	TRBJ1-1	TRBV6-5	few
TGTGCCAGCAGTGACCCCCTGGGACAGGGTTGGGATGAGCAGTTCTTC	CASSDPLGQGWDEQFF	TRBD1	TRBJ2-1	TRBV25-1	once
TGCGCCAGCAGCTCTCTGATGACCGGGACAGACCGAAAAGCTTTCTTT	CASSSLMTGTDRKAFF	TRBD1	TRBJ1-1	TRBV5-1	few
TGTGCCAGCAGCGTAGGGACTGTAAGCTCCTACAATGAGCAGTTCTTC	CASSVGTVSSYNEQFF	NA	TRBJ2-1	TRBV9	NA
TGCGCCAGCAGTGGTGACCCACAGGGTGTGGGAGATACGCAGTATTTT	CASSGDPQGVGDTQYF	NA	TRBJ2-3	TRBV5-1	NA
TGTGCCAGCAGCCCCCGGGACAGGGGAAACGAGCAGTACTTC	CASSPRDRGNEQYF	TRBD1	TRBJ2-7	TRBV7-6	few
TGTGCCACCAGCAGAGATACAAACAAGGCTTCACCCCTCCACTTT	CATSRDTNKASPLHF	NA	TRBJ1-6	TRBV15	few
TGTGCCAGCAGTTACTCCGGGGGTTTCGACTATGGCTACACCTTC	CASSYSGGFDYGYTF	NA	TRBJ1-2	TRBV6-5	few
TGTGCCTGGACAGATCTAGGAACTCTTTCAGATACGCAGTATTTT	CAWTDLGTLSDTQYF	NA	TRBJ2-3	TRBV30	NA
TGTGCCAGCAGCCTAAAAGCAGATACGCAGTATTTT	CASSLKADTQYF	NA	TRBJ2-3	TRBV6-6	NA
TGTGCCAGCTCACGTGGAGGTGACTATCTCAGGGATGATACGCAGTATTTT	CASSRGGDYLRDDTQYF	NA	TRBJ2-3	TRBV5-6	NA
TGTGCCAGCAGACCACAGGGGACCTTGAGCTCCTACGAGCAGTACTTC	CASRPQGTLSSYEQYF	TRBD1	TRBJ2-7	TRBV27	few
TGCAGTGCTAGAGATCTGCTAGCGGGGGGGCACAATGAGCAGTTCTTC	CSARDLLAGGHNEQFF	TRBD2	TRBJ2-1	TRBV20-1	NA
TGTGCCAGCACCCGGGCGGGAGGCAACAATGAGCAGTTCTTC	CASTRAGGNNEQFF	TRBD2	TRBJ2-1	TRBV11-3	few
TGTGCCACCCGGGACTACCACACAGATACGCAGTATTTT	CATRDYHTDTQYF	TRBD2	TRBJ2-3	TRBV6-2/TRBV6-3	few
TGTGCCAGCAGCGAGTCCCGGATGGTCAATGAGCAGTTCTTC	CASSESRMVNEQFF	NA	TRBJ2-1	TRBV9	NA
TGCAGTGCTTACAGGGGGCAGGGCTATGGCTACACCTTC	CSAYRGQGYGYTF	TRBD1	TRBJ1-2	TRBV20-1	few
TGCAGCGTTGCTCAATTCGGGACAGGTCTTGAAAAACTGTTTTTT	CSVAQFGTGLEKLFF	TRBD1	TRBJ1-4	TRBV29-1	NA
TGTGCCAGCAGTTACGGGCGTCCAGTACTTAATGAGCAGTTCTTC	CASSYGRPVLNEQFF	NA	TRBJ2-1	TRBV6-5	NA
TGTGCCAGCAGCCAAGACGTTGGGGTGTTCGACAATGAGCAGTTCTTC	CASSQDVGVFDNEQFF	NA	TRBJ2-1	TRBV3-1	many
TGTGCCAGTAGTAGGGGAGCTAGCAATCAGCCCCAGCATTTT	CASSRGASNQPQHF	NA	TRBJ1-5	TRBV19	NA
TGTGCCACCAGCGGACGGACTGCCCCCTACGAGCAGTACTTC	CATSGRTAPYEQYF	NA	TRBJ2-7	TRBV15	NA
TGCGCCAGCAGTCAAAGGGAGACAGAGAACACCGGGGAGCTGTTTTTT	CASSQRETENTGELFF	NA	TRBJ2-2	TRBV23-1	NA
TGCAGTGCTAGTCACAGGGACAGGGGCGCAGATACGCAGTATTTT	CSASHRDRGADTQYF	TRBD1	TRBJ2-3	TRBV20-1	many
TGTGCCAGTAGTAGGGTCGAACTAGCTAACTATGGCTACACCTTC	CASSRVELANYGYTF	NA	TRBJ1-2	TRBV19	few
TGTGCCAGCAGCTTAGCCATCAGTGACACTGAAGCTTTCTTT	CASSLAISDTEAFF	NA	TRBJ1-1	TRBV7-6	NA